The 6 T cell receptor beta chains presented below share a single source sample, sequenced in a study of blood T cell repertoires in COVID-19. Libraries were prepared by immunoSEQ multiplex PCR; TCRdb keeps only in-frame clonotypes and omits some of them. The sample lists approximately 100,000 clones; roughly 90% were seen once. The sequenced sample was peripheral blood. These receptors all come from a woman aged 60 to 75 with acute or convalescent COVID-19.

The chain uses TRBV18 and TRBJ1-1; the D gene is possibly TRBD1 (5 bases). CDR3 length: 14 amino acids. The V and J ends lost 3 bases and 4 bases respectively, with 12 bases between them. CDR1 is KGHSH, CDR2 LQKENI, per germline. The CDR3 DNA reads TGTGCCAGCTCACCCCAGGGCGGGGCCACTGAAGCTTTCTTT. Translating it yields CASSPQGGATEAFF.

The V call is TRBV5-1, the J call TRBJ2-7; 7 nucleotides line up with TRBD1. Per the germline V gene, CDR1 is SGHRS and CDR2 is YFSETQ. The CDR3 loop spans 14 amino acids. V lost 4 bases, J lost 4 bases, and 8 bases stayed unmatched. CDR3 coding DNA: TGCGCCAGCAGCGTTCCGGGACAGAATTACGAGCAGTACTTC. It encodes CASSVPGQNYEQYF.

The chain employs TRBV18 and TRBJ1-2; TRBD1 agrees at 8 bases. Unmatched junction bases numbered 5, after V lost 3 bases and J lost 8 bases. Germline assignment: CDR1 KGHSH and CDR2 LQKENI. The CDR3 totals 13 residues. The CDR3 DNA follows: TGTGCCAGCTCACCGAGGACAGGGACGGGCTACACCTTC. Translating it yields CASSPRTGTGYTF.

The genes are TRBV6-5 and TRBJ1-2, with a possible D match to TRBD1 (6 bases). Between the trimmed V and J ends, which lost 7 bases and 4 bases, there was a span of 13 bases. Germline CDR1 reads MNHEY; CDR2 reads SVGAGI. The CDR3 covers 13 residues. The CDR3 here is CASKVGGLYGYTF. The CDR3 bases are TGTGCCAGCAAAGTGGGGGGGCTCTATGGCTACACCTTC.

The chain carries TRBV7-3 and TRBJ2-1; 7 bases are a match to TRBD2. Trimming cost V 2 bases and J 3 bases; bases outside gene matches: 4. CDR3 length equals 15 residues. CDR1 and CDR2 (germline): SGHTA, FQGTGA. The CDR3, as DNA: TGTGCCAGCAGCTTAGTCCTAGCGGTCTACAATGAGCAGTTCTTC. Translation gives CASSLVLAVYNEQFF. The full variable domain, its missing parts supplied by reference TRBV7-3 and TRBJ2-1, is GAGVSQTPSNKVTEKGKYVELRCDPISGHTALYWYRQSLGQGPEFLIYFQGTGAADDSGLPNDRFFAVRPEGSVSTLKIQRTERGDSAVYLCASSLVLAVYNEQFFGPGTRLTVL.

The chain carries TRBV28 and TRBJ1-5; D remains unclear. The CDR3 contains 13 residues. The germline V gene encodes CDR1 MDHEN and CDR2 SYDVKM. Deletions cut 3 bases from V and 0 bases from J, with 3 bases between. The CDR3, as DNA: TGTGCCAGCAGTTTCTATAGCAATCAGCCCCAGCATTTT. It codes for CASSFYSNQPQHF.